This is a list of T cell receptor beta chains from one sample in a study of T cell responses to AZD1222 COVID-19 vaccine. The assay was immunoSEQ multiplex PCR, and TCRdb's table has in-frame clones only and misses some. Found here are roughly 140,000 clones, around nine tenths of them singletons; the top ten hold 1.5% to 2%. Material: peripheral blood, obtained on day 0 of AZD1222 vaccination. The receptors were gathered from an adult in good health. The CDR3 runs from the conserved cysteine through the conserved F or W. The D gene is left open where the match is weak. Only some rows state a clone size, as once, few, many or a class for expanded clones.

D gene: NA
clone size: once
J gene: TRBJ2-1
V gene: TRBV19
CDR3 DNA: TGTGCCAGTAGATCGGGCAGTAGGCCGACCTACAATGAGCAGTTCTTC
CDR3 protein: CASRSGSRPTYNEQFF

D gene: NA
clone size: NA
J gene: TRBJ2-7
V gene: TRBV5-1
CDR3 DNA: TGCGCCAGCAGCTTGGACGGAGACTACGAGCAGTACTTC
CDR3 protein: CASSLDGDYEQYF

D gene: NA
clone size: NA
J gene: TRBJ2-7
V gene: TRBV28
CDR3 DNA: TGTGCCAGCACCTCTACGAGGCAGTTCTACGAGCAGTACTTC
CDR3 protein: CASTSTRQFYEQYF

D gene: NA
clone size: NA
J gene: TRBJ2-7
V gene: TRBV6-5
CDR3 DNA: TGTGCCAGCAGTTACAGCCATACAGGGATCCACGAGCAGTACTTC
CDR3 protein: CASSYSHTGIHEQYF

D gene: TRBD2
clone size: NA
J gene: TRBJ2-7
V gene: TRBV11-2
CDR3 DNA: TGTGCCAGCAGCACAGGACTAGCGGGAGGCGCGCAAGAGCAGTACTTC
CDR3 protein: CASSTGLAGGAQEQYF

D gene: NA
clone size: once
J gene: TRBJ2-3
V gene: TRBV5-4
CDR3 DNA: TGTGCCAGCAGCCTTGAGGATACGCAGTATTTT
CDR3 protein: CASSLEDTQYF

D gene: NA
clone size: NA
J gene: TRBJ2-1
V gene: TRBV5-8
CDR3 DNA: TGTGCCAGCGTCTTGTATTTGGGGGTGAATTTGGCGTTCTTC
CDR3 protein: CASVLYLGVNLAFF

D gene: TRBD2
clone size: once
J gene: TRBJ2-3
V gene: TRBV4-1
CDR3 DNA: TGCGCCAGCAGCCATACAGCGGGAGATGGGTTCAATACGCAGTATTTT
CDR3 protein: CASSHTAGDGFNTQYF

D gene: NA
clone size: NA
J gene: TRBJ1-1
V gene: TRBV5-1
CDR3 DNA: TGCGCCAGCAGCTTGATCGGGGGAGACAGGCTGAACACTGAAGCTTTCTTT
CDR3 protein: CASSLIGGDRLNTEAFF

D gene: NA
clone size: NA
J gene: TRBJ1-1
V gene: TRBV6-6
CDR3 DNA: TGTGCCAGCAGTTACACAGGGAGGGGGAGTACTGAAGCTTTCTTT
CDR3 protein: CASSYTGRGSTEAFF

D gene: TRBD2
clone size: NA
J gene: TRBJ2-1
V gene: TRBV19
CDR3 DNA: TGTGCCAGTAGTATAGTCTTCGGGACTAGCTCCTACAATGAGCAGTTCTTC
CDR3 protein: CASSIVFGTSSYNEQFF

D gene: TRBD1
clone size: NA
J gene: TRBJ1-5
V gene: TRBV20-1
CDR3 DNA: TGCAGTGCTAGTTGGGTACAGGGGGCGACTCAGCCCCAGCATTTT
CDR3 protein: CSASWVQGATQPQHF

D gene: NA
clone size: NA
J gene: TRBJ1-6
V gene: TRBV19
CDR3 DNA: TGTGCCACCCGGCCCCGAGCGGACTATAATTCACCCCTCCACTTT
CDR3 protein: CATRPRADYNSPLHF

D gene: TRBD1
clone size: NA
J gene: TRBJ1-5
V gene: TRBV28
CDR3 DNA: TGTGCCAGCACCACGGACAGGGGGCTGGGTAGCAATCAGCCCCAGCATTTT
CDR3 protein: CASTTDRGLGSNQPQHF

D gene: NA
clone size: NA
J gene: TRBJ2-1
V gene: TRBV19
CDR3 DNA: TGTGCCAGTAGTATAATCCCTAGCCCGGATCAAAACTCCTACAATGAGCAGTTCTTC
CDR3 protein: CASSIIPSPDQNSYNEQFF

D gene: TRBD2
clone size: NA
J gene: TRBJ2-3
V gene: TRBV5-4
CDR3 DNA: TGTGCCAGCAGCTGGAAGACTAGCGAAACAGATACGCAGTATTTT
CDR3 protein: CASSWKTSETDTQYF

D gene: NA
clone size: NA
J gene: TRBJ1-6
V gene: TRBV5-5
CDR3 DNA: TGTGCCAGCAGCCGCCAGGGTAGGGGACAAAAAACGGATTCACCCCTCCACTTT
CDR3 protein: CASSRQGRGQKTDSPLHF

D gene: TRBD2
clone size: NA
J gene: TRBJ2-7
V gene: TRBV6-2/TRBV6-3
CDR3 DNA: TGTGCCAGCAGTTATGGGCTAGCGGGAGGAAGCTCCTACGAGCAGTACTTC
CDR3 protein: CASSYGLAGGSSYEQYF

D gene: NA
clone size: NA
J gene: TRBJ1-1
V gene: TRBV7-8
CDR3 DNA: TGTGCCAGCAGTCCCCGGGGAGGGGAAACTGAAGCTTTCTTT
CDR3 protein: CASSPRGGETEAFF

D gene: NA
clone size: NA
J gene: TRBJ2-1
V gene: TRBV5-1
CDR3 DNA: TGCGCCAGCAATTTAGGAAGCTCCTACAATGAGCAGTTCTTC
CDR3 protein: CASNLGSSYNEQFF

D gene: NA
clone size: NA
J gene: TRBJ2-7
V gene: TRBV10-3
CDR3 DNA: TGTGCCATCAGTGAGTCCCCGTCACAGATCTACGAGCAGTACTTC
CDR3 protein: CAISESPSQIYEQYF

D gene: NA
clone size: few
J gene: TRBJ1-1
V gene: TRBV5-1
CDR3 DNA: TGCGCCAGCAGCTCCGCGGTGGGTTTGACGAACACTGAAGCTTTCTTT
CDR3 protein: CASSSAVGLTNTEAFF

D gene: TRBD1
clone size: NA
J gene: TRBJ2-4
V gene: TRBV3-1/TRBV3-2
CDR3 DNA: TGTGCCAGCAGCTCTAAGGGACAGAACGTTAACATTCAGTACTTC
CDR3 protein: CASSSKGQNVNIQYF

D gene: NA
clone size: NA
J gene: TRBJ1-1
V gene: TRBV25-1
CDR3 DNA: TGTGCCAGCAGTGTCGGGTTATACACTGAAGCTTTCTTT
CDR3 protein: CASSVGLYTEAFF

D gene: NA
clone size: NA
J gene: TRBJ1-4
V gene: TRBV5-1
CDR3 DNA: TGCGCCAGCAGCTTGTACTCCGCTAATGAAAAACTGTTTTTT
CDR3 protein: CASSLYSANEKLFF

D gene: NA
clone size: NA
J gene: TRBJ1-1
V gene: TRBV5-8
CDR3 DNA: TGTGCCAGCAGCCCAATAAGACCCTTAGGGACTGAAGCTTTCTTT
CDR3 protein: CASSPIRPLGTEAFF

D gene: TRBD1
clone size: once
J gene: TRBJ2-2
V gene: TRBV5-4
CDR3 DNA: TGTGCCAGCAGCCCACCGGGACAGGGGGGGACCGGGGAGCTGTTTTTT
CDR3 protein: CASSPPGQGGTGELFF

D gene: NA
clone size: NA
J gene: TRBJ2-7
V gene: TRBV5-1
CDR3 DNA: TGCGCCAGCAGCTTGGCTGGCCAGACCTACGAGCAGTACTTC
CDR3 protein: CASSLAGQTYEQYF

D gene: NA
clone size: NA
J gene: TRBJ2-3
V gene: TRBV9
CDR3 DNA: TGTGCCAGCAGCGTAGCTGGACGCTTGGAAGGAAGTACGCAGTATTTT
CDR3 protein: CASSVAGRLEGSTQYF

D gene: NA
clone size: NA
J gene: TRBJ1-6
V gene: TRBV4-3
CDR3 DNA: TGCGCCAGCAGCCAAGATAAAGGGGCGAATTCACCCCTCCACTTT
CDR3 protein: CASSQDKGANSPLHF

D gene: TRBD1
clone size: once
J gene: TRBJ1-6
V gene: TRBV3-1/TRBV3-2
CDR3 DNA: TGTGCCAGCAGCCCCCGGACAGGGGGATTTAATTCACCCCTCCACTTT
CDR3 protein: CASSPRTGGFNSPLHF

D gene: TRBD1
clone size: NA
J gene: TRBJ1-1
V gene: TRBV5-1
CDR3 DNA: TGCGCCAGCAGCTTCTCCTGGGGACAGGGTGAAGCTTTCTTT
CDR3 protein: CASSFSWGQGEAFF

D gene: NA
clone size: NA
J gene: TRBJ1-4
V gene: TRBV5-1
CDR3 DNA: TGCGCCAGCAGCTTGGGTGGACAGATTAATGAAAAACTGTTTTTT
CDR3 protein: CASSLGGQINEKLFF

D gene: NA
clone size: NA
J gene: TRBJ2-2
V gene: TRBV27
CDR3 DNA: TGTGCCAGCAGTTTGGAGATTTTCGGGGAGCTGTTTTTT
CDR3 protein: CASSLEIFGELFF

D gene: NA
clone size: NA
J gene: TRBJ1-3
V gene: TRBV25-1
CDR3 DNA: TGTGCCAGCAGTGAATCCGGAAACTCTGGAAACACCATATATTTT
CDR3 protein: CASSESGNSGNTIYF

D gene: NA
clone size: once
J gene: TRBJ1-5
V gene: TRBV6-5
CDR3 DNA: TGTGCCGGATCGGGGGAAATGGGCAATCAGCCCCAGCATTTT
CDR3 protein: CAGSGEMGNQPQHF

D gene: TRBD1
clone size: NA
J gene: TRBJ1-1
V gene: TRBV28
CDR3 DNA: TGTGCCAGCAGTCCACCACAGGGGGCCACTGAAGCTTTCTTT
CDR3 protein: CASSPPQGATEAFF

D gene: TRBD2
clone size: NA
J gene: TRBJ2-1
V gene: TRBV19
CDR3 DNA: TGTGCCAGTAGTATTTACTCCGGACTAGCGGGGCACTCCTACAATGAGCAGTTCTTC
CDR3 protein: CASSIYSGLAGHSYNEQFF

D gene: NA
clone size: NA
J gene: TRBJ2-3
V gene: TRBV4-1
CDR3 DNA: TGCGCCAGCAGCCTGGACTACACAGATACGCAGTATTTT
CDR3 protein: CASSLDYTDTQYF

D gene: NA
clone size: NA
J gene: TRBJ1-3
V gene: TRBV27
CDR3 DNA: TGTGCCAGCAGCCCGTCGGTGAGCTCTGGAAACACCATATATTTT
CDR3 protein: CASSPSVSSGNTIYF

D gene: NA
clone size: NA
J gene: TRBJ2-1
V gene: TRBV30
CDR3 DNA: TGTGCCTGGTCGCGGGATTCCTCCTACAATGAGCAGTTCTTC
CDR3 protein: CAWSRDSSYNEQFF

D gene: NA
clone size: NA
J gene: TRBJ1-5
V gene: TRBV5-8
CDR3 DNA: TGTGCCAGCAGCTTGGCCGATGTTTATAGCAATCAGCCCCAGCATTTT
CDR3 protein: CASSLADVYSNQPQHF

D gene: TRBD1
clone size: NA
J gene: TRBJ1-1
V gene: TRBV10-3
CDR3 DNA: TGTGCCATCAGTGAGGGGACAGGGGAAAACACTGAAGCTTTCTTT
CDR3 protein: CAISEGTGENTEAFF

D gene: TRBD1
clone size: NA
J gene: TRBJ1-6
V gene: TRBV4-2
CDR3 DNA: TGTGCCAGCAGCCGAAACAGGGGGACTGGTTCACCCCTCCACTTT
CDR3 protein: CASSRNRGTGSPLHF

D gene: NA
clone size: NA
J gene: TRBJ1-6
V gene: TRBV3-1/TRBV3-2
CDR3 DNA: TGTGCCAGCACCCTCCAGGAGGGGAATCGCCGTTCACCCCTCCACTTT
CDR3 protein: CASTLQEGNRRSPLHF

D gene: NA
clone size: NA
J gene: TRBJ2-7
V gene: TRBV5-1
CDR3 DNA: TGCGCCAGCAGCTTGGTGACAGTCCCCGAGCAGTACTTC
CDR3 protein: CASSLVTVPEQYF

D gene: NA
clone size: NA
J gene: TRBJ1-1
V gene: TRBV24-1
CDR3 DNA: TGTGCCACCAGTGATTGTCTGGATGGTAGGGGGGGTACTTACGATACTGAAGCTTTCTTT
CDR3 protein: CATSDCLDGRGGTYDTEAFF

D gene: NA
clone size: NA
J gene: TRBJ1-2
V gene: TRBV15
CDR3 DNA: TGTGCCACCAGCAGAGATCTACAGGCGATGGCGGATGGCTACACCTTC
CDR3 protein: CATSRDLQAMADGYTF

D gene: NA
clone size: NA
J gene: TRBJ1-4
V gene: TRBV7-6
CDR3 DNA: TGTGCCAGCAGCCCGAGGGGGGCGGCTAATGAAAAACTGTTTTTT
CDR3 protein: CASSPRGAANEKLFF

D gene: NA
clone size: NA
J gene: TRBJ2-3
V gene: TRBV7-3
CDR3 DNA: TGTGCCAGCAGCTTATTAGGGTACGAGTCAGATACGCAGTATTTT
CDR3 protein: CASSLLGYESDTQYF

D gene: NA
clone size: NA
J gene: TRBJ1-6
V gene: TRBV27
CDR3 DNA: TGTGCCAGCCACAGCGGCCATTCACCCCTCCACTTT
CDR3 protein: CASHSGHSPLHF

D gene: NA
clone size: few
J gene: TRBJ1-2
V gene: TRBV3-1/TRBV3-2
CDR3 DNA: TGTGCCAGCAGCCAAGATGCGGGGCGTGGGTATGGCTACACCTTC
CDR3 protein: CASSQDAGRGYGYTF

D gene: TRBD2
clone size: NA
J gene: TRBJ2-5
V gene: TRBV4-2
CDR3 DNA: TGTGCCAGCAGCCAAGATGGCGGGACTAGCGGGAACCTCCGGGAGACCCAGTACTTC
CDR3 protein: CASSQDGGTSGNLRETQYF

D gene: NA
clone size: NA
J gene: TRBJ2-7
V gene: TRBV6-5
CDR3 DNA: TGTGCCAGCAGTTACTTGAGACAGACCTACGAGCAGTACTTC
CDR3 protein: CASSYLRQTYEQYF

D gene: NA
clone size: NA
J gene: TRBJ1-1
V gene: TRBV24-1
CDR3 DNA: TGTGCCACCAGTGATTCGAGGGGAGGCTCTGAAGCTTTCTTT
CDR3 protein: CATSDSRGGSEAFF

D gene: NA
clone size: NA
J gene: TRBJ2-4
V gene: TRBV5-1
CDR3 DNA: TGCGCCAGCAGCTTGGGGGTGCTAGCCAAAAACATTCAGTACTTC
CDR3 protein: CASSLGVLAKNIQYF

D gene: TRBD2
clone size: NA
J gene: TRBJ2-1
V gene: TRBV7-8
CDR3 DNA: TGTGCCAGCAGCTTAGAGGCGGGAGGGTCCTACAATGAGCAGTTCTTC
CDR3 protein: CASSLEAGGSYNEQFF

D gene: NA
clone size: NA
J gene: TRBJ2-3
V gene: TRBV11-2
CDR3 DNA: TGTGCCAGCAGCTTACTGGGGGGTGTAGCTGCAGATACGCAGTATTTT
CDR3 protein: CASSLLGGVAADTQYF

D gene: NA
clone size: NA
J gene: TRBJ1-3
V gene: TRBV12-3/TRBV12-4
CDR3 DNA: TGTGCCAGCAATGCCGGAAACACCATATATTTT
CDR3 protein: CASNAGNTIYF

D gene: NA
clone size: NA
J gene: TRBJ1-5
V gene: TRBV19
CDR3 DNA: TGTGCCAGTAGTACGGACAGATTAAATCAGCCCCAGCATTTT
CDR3 protein: CASSTDRLNQPQHF